What follows describes a single T cell receptor beta chain. There are 12 residues in the CDR3. With 8 bases clipped from V and 5 bases from J, the junction kept 5 bases outside the gene matches. From germline, CDR1 is SQVTM and CDR2 ANQGSEA. This entry comes from a study of blood T cell repertoires in COVID-19. Study summary: Donors in the United States, Italy and Spain gave samples during acute or convalescent COVID-19. T cells, B-cell-depleted T cells, or PBMCs provided the cDNA or gDNA that served as material.

Original processing notes: Amplification of reference gene primers was used by the study to estimate nucleated cell counts. Measured with immunoSEQ multiplex PCR; TCRdb has only the in-frame clones, and not every one. V, J and clone size are taken as reported in that table, and D and trimming were inferred from the DNA itself. Among around 380,000 clones listed, over 65% were seen once. This clonotype originated in a human donor with acute or convalescent COVID-19. The donor label of this sample is uncertain. The chain has TRBV29-1 and TRBJ1-1, with 10 nucleotides matching TRBD1. Sequenced sample: peripheral blood. CDR3 coding DNA: TGCAGCTCGACAGGGGGCAGGACTGAAGCTTTCTTT. Protein product: CSSTGGRTEAFF.